The 16 T cell receptor beta chains below come from one sample, sequenced in a study of T cell responses to AZD1222 COVID-19 vaccine (dated by TCRdb to the early 2020s). The sample's time point label, in plain terms: baseline before first vaccination. Library preparation employed the immunoSEQ multiplex PCR assay. TCRdb retrieved this table from immuneACCESS and kept in-frame rearrangements only. Not all clones are present; in checked studies, unresolved V genes account for under half, and no reason is known for the remainder. Present in this sample are some 170,000 clones, more than 85% of which were seen just once. The ten largest make up around 0.9% of the sample. The material was peripheral blood, obtained on day 0 of AZD1222 vaccination. Source of these receptors: an adult in good health.

The gene calls are TRBV30 and TRBJ1-3, with unresolved D. CDR1 and CDR2 (germline): GTSNPN, SVGIG (reference sequence). V shed 1 base and J shed 4 bases, with 8 bases lying between them. The CDR3 covers 13 residues. CDR3 sequence (DNA): TGTGCCTGGAGTGGCGAACTGGGAAACACCATATATTTT. Translation: CAWSGELGNTIYF.

The chain carries TRBV27 and TRBJ2-7; unclear D gene. The CDR3 is 14 residues long. The germline CDR1 and CDR2 sequences are MNHEY and SMNVEV (reference sequence). V was cut by 3 bases and J by 3 bases, with 12 bases left in between. The CDR3 bases are TGTGCCAGCAGTTTCCAGCCCCACAGCTACGAGCAGTACTTC. Protein sequence: CASSFQPHSYEQYF.

The genes are TRBV10-2 and TRBJ2-3, with 11 positions matching TRBD1. Germline-derived CDR1 and CDR2 are WSHSY and SAAADI. This CDR3 is 16 amino acids long. The V and J ends lost 1 base and 5 bases, in that order; junction bases with no gene match: 5. CDR3 coding DNA: TGCGCCAGCAGTGAGTTCGGGACAGGGGGGGTAGATACGCAGTATTTT. This sequence encodes CASSEFGTGGVDTQYF.

This clone showed up just once. V usage is TRBV4-1 and J usage is TRBJ2-7; tentative D call: TRBD1 (6 bases). Germline V gene data show CDR1 as MGHRA and CDR2 as YSYEKL. This CDR3 spans 17 amino acids. Trimming took 0 bases from V and 0 from J, leaving 15 bases between them. The CDR3 spells CASSQDPGTPSSYEQYF. The CDR3 nucleotides are TGCGCCAGCAGCCAAGATCCAGGGACACCTAGCTCCTACGAGCAGTACTTC.

The genes are TRBV24-1 and TRBJ1-2, with 7 bases lining up with TRBD1. Germline-derived CDR1 and CDR2 are KGHDR and SFDVKD. V lost 2 bases to trimming and J lost 8 bases; unmatched junction nucleotides: 7. The CDR3 consists of 14 residues. The CDR3 spells CATSDSRQGRGYTF. The CDR3 bases are TGTGCCACCAGTGATTCTAGACAGGGCAGAGGCTACACCTTC.

This sequence joins TRBV3-1 (or the pseudogene TRBV3-2) and TRBJ1-1; 8 bases match TRBD1. Germline CDR1 LGHDT, CDR2 YNNKEL (reference sequence). The CDR3 spans 16 residues. The J segment lost 3 bases and the V segment lost 3 bases, leaving 9 bases of the junction unmatched. The CDR3 nucleotides are TGTGCCAGCAGCCACTCCGGACAGGGAGGGGACACTGAAGCTTTCTTT. Translating gives CASSHSGQGGDTEAFF.

This sequence joins TRBV9 and TRBJ2-2; D ambiguous. V lost 0 bases to trimming and J lost 1 base, with 1 base between them. This CDR3 is built from 13 residues. The germline gives CDR1 SGDLS, CDR2 YYNGEE. CDR3 coding DNA: TGTGCCAGCAGCGTAGAGAACACCGGGGAGCTGTTTTTT. Translating it yields CASSVENTGELFF.

The chain joins TRBV12-3 or TRBV12-4 to TRBJ1-2, with D possibly being TRBD1 (5 bases). The length of the CDR3 is 13 residues. Trimming left V 3 bases short and J 3 bases short, with 8 bases between. The CDR3, as DNA: TGTGCCAGCAGTTTGGGGGTCTACTATGGCTACACCTTC. Encoded protein: CASSLGVYYGYTF.

The rearrangement uses TRBV5-1 and TRBJ2-1; TRBD2 aligns across 14 bases. Germline V gives CDR1 SGHRS, CDR2 YFSETQ. The V and J ends lost 6 bases and 2 bases, in that order; junction bases with no gene match: 13. The CDR3 contains 19 residues. CDR3 in DNA: TGCGCCAGCACCACAACCGGGACTAGCGGGGGCCACACCTACAATGAGCAGTTCTTC. Translated: CASTTTGTSGGHTYNEQFF.

The chain has TRBV19 and TRBJ1-4, with TRBD1 matching over 9 bases. The CDR3 is 16 amino acids. Germline V gene data show CDR1 as LNHDA and CDR2 as SQIVND (reference sequence). J lost 0 bases, V lost 4 bases, and 3 bases had no gene match. The CDR3 here is CASSRQGGATNEKLFF. The DNA for the CDR3 is TGTGCCAGTAGTAGACAGGGGGGGGCAACTAATGAAAAACTGTTTTTT.

The chain links TRBV5-4 to TRBJ2-2, with TRBD1 identical over 8 bases. CDR1 is SGHNT and CDR2 is YYREEE in the germline V gene (reference sequence). The J segment lost 6 bases and the V segment lost 3 bases, leaving 4 bases of the junction unmatched. This CDR3 is built from 14 residues. CDR3 sequence reads: CASSSTGVAGELFF. DNA of the CDR3: TGTGCCAGCAGCTCGACAGGGGTAGCCGGGGAGCTGTTTTTT.

This chain joins TRBV28 and TRBJ1-2, with TRBD1 matching over 7 bases. V gave up 2 bases and J gave up 4 bases; unmatched junction bases: 1. CDR3 size: 13 residues. Per the germline V gene, CDR1 is MDHEN and CDR2 is SYDVKM. The CDR3: CASSLPGGYGYTF. The DNA of the CDR3 is TGTGCCAGCAGTTTACCAGGGGGCTATGGCTACACCTTC.

The V and J genes are TRBV7-9 and TRBJ1-2; possibly TRBD1 for D (5 bases). The CDR3 loop spans 13 amino acids. Trimming shortened V by 3 bases and J by 1 base, and 6 bases separated the two germline ends. CDR1 SEHNR and CDR2 FQNEAQ come from the germline V gene (reference sequence). The CDR3 DNA reads as TGTGCCAGCAGCTTGGGGGGTAACTATGGCTACACCTTC. This sequence encodes CASSLGGNYGYTF.

The chain links TRBV6-1 to TRBJ1-5, with D possibly TRBD1 on 6 matching bases. Deletions cut 0 bases from V and 0 bases from J, with 15 bases between. The CDR3 sequence is 18 residues long. Germline values: CDR1 MNHNS, CDR2 SASEGT. The CDR3 loop reads CASSEAWGAKYSNQPQHF. The CDR3 coding sequence is TGTGCCAGCAGTGAAGCGTGGGGGGCAAAGTATAGCAATCAGCCCCAGCATTTT.

This chain joins TRBV3-1 (or the pseudogene TRBV3-2) and TRBJ1-6; D may be TRBD1 (6 bases). The CDR3 extends over 14 amino acids. Trimming pared 4 bases from V and 4 bases from J, leaving 8 bases between. CDR1 is LGHDT, CDR2 YNNKEL, per germline (reference sequence). CDR3 bases: TGTGCCAGCAGCCGAGGGGGGTATAATTCACCCCTCCACTTT. It yields the protein CASSRGGYNSPLHF.

The count of this clone is one. This chain's CDR3 is CASSEVGGGDTQYF. DNA for the CDR3: TGTGCCAGCAGTGAGGTCGGGGGGGGAGATACGCAGTATTTT. The chain employs TRBV6-1 and TRBJ2-3; 8 positions match TRBD2. This CDR3 has 14 residues. The V gene's germline CDR1 is MNHNS and CDR2 SASEGT. V was clipped by 3 bases and J by 5 bases; unmatched bases: 4.